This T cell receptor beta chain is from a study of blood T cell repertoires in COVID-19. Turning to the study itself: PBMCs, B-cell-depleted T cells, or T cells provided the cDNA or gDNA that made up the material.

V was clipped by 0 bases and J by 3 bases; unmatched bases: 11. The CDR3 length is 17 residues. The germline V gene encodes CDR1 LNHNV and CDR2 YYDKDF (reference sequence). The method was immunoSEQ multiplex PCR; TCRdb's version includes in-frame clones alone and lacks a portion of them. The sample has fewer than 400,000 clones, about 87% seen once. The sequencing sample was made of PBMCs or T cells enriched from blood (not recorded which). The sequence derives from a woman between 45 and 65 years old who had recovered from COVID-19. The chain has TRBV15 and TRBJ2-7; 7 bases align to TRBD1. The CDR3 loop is CATSRDFGTAFNYEQYF. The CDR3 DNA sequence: TGTGCCACCAGCAGAGACTTCGGGACAGCTTTTAACTACGAGCAGTACTTC.